The 9 T cell receptor beta chains below come from one sample, sequenced in a study of beta chain features in type 1 diabetes. Since all of the isolated RNA was reverse transcribed, expressed TCRB transcripts were what got sequenced. The protocol was immunoSEQ multiplex PCR, while the TCRdb copy is restricted to in-frame clones and leaves out a portion. The repertoire holds under 300,000 clones, with around 24% as singletons. Findings of the study overall: Type 1 diabetes patients showed a moderate but significant shortening of TCRB CDR3s in all four CD4+ subsets.

No antigen has been identified for these receptors. The sequencing input was naive CD4+ T cells from blood. All receptors come from a woman aged 25 to 39 with type 1 diabetes.

This clone was counted between two and nine times. V is TRBV15 and J is TRBJ1-2; perhaps TRBD1 as D (5 bases). In germline, CDR1 is LNHNV, CDR2 YYDKDF (reference sequence). V shed 0 bases and J shed 2 bases, with 10 bases lying between them. CDR3 length: 15 residues. The CDR3 DNA is TGTGCCACCAGCAGAGATCGGCAGGGAAACTATGGCTACACCTTC. This codes for CATSRDRQGNYGYTF.

The rearrangement links TRBV7-6 to TRBJ2-2; a possible D gene is TRBD2 (6 bases). Between the trimmed V and J ends, which lost 6 bases and 5 bases, there was a span of 10 bases. Germline values: CDR1 SGHVS, CDR2 FNYEAQ. This CDR3 has 13 amino acids. The CDR3 sequence is CASSFLATGELFF. DNA for the CDR3: TGTGCCAGCAGTTTTCTAGCGACCGGGGAGCTGTTTTTT.

This chain joins TRBV25-1 and TRBJ2-1; TRBD2 agrees at 12 bases. Germline V gene lookup returns CDR1 MGHDK and CDR2 SYGVNS. V trimming: 8 bases; J trimming: 3 bases; junction bases outside the gene matches: 5. The CDR3 runs to 15 residues. The CDR3 region is CASGRTSGDYNEQFF. In DNA form, the CDR3 reads TGTGCCAGCGGAAGGACTAGCGGGGACTACAATGAGCAGTTCTTC.

This clone was seen a few times. The chain recombines TRBV6-6 with TRBJ2-5, with no clear D. V lost 3 bases to trimming and J lost 5 bases, with 4 bases between them. The CDR3 extends over 11 amino acids. Germline CDR1 is MNHNY and CDR2 is SVGAGI (reference sequence). CDR3 DNA sequence: TGTGCCAGCAGTTATGCGGAGACCCAGTACTTC. Translating it yields CASSYAETQYF.

The chain carries TRBV7-9 and TRBJ2-2; 13 bases align to TRBD2. This CDR3 has 16 amino acids. Germline CDR1 is SEHNR and CDR2 is FQNEAQ (reference sequence). Unmatched junction bases numbered 5, after V lost 5 bases and J lost 5 bases. This chain's CDR3 is CASSPGLAGRTGELFF. CDR3 DNA sequence: TGTGCCAGCAGCCCGGGACTAGCGGGAAGGACCGGGGAGCTGTTTTTT.

As concerns this clone: Other DNA sequences in this specimen translate into the identical CDR3. The V gene is TRBV7-9, the J gene TRBJ1-2, with 9 nucleotides matching TRBD1. V was clipped by 4 bases and J by 4 bases; unmatched bases: 1. Germline loops: CDR1 SEHNR, CDR2 FQNEAQ (reference sequence). The CDR3 has 13 amino acids. The CDR3 DNA is TGTGCCAGCAGCTCGGGACAGGGCTATGGCTACACCTTC. As protein: CASSSGQGYGYTF.

There are a few counts of this clone. The chain employs TRBV6-5 and TRBJ2-7; the match to TRBD1 covers 10 bases. Germline V gives CDR1 MNHEY, CDR2 SVGAGI. The CDR3 contains 14 residues. V shed 2 bases and J 3 bases; nucleotides not matched to a gene: 1. The CDR3 DNA reads as TGTGCCAGCAGTTACGGGACAGGGGTCTACGAGCAGTACTTC. Its translation: CASSYGTGVYEQYF.

The rearrangement uses TRBV7-9 and TRBJ1-5, with 11 bases aligning to TRBD1. The CDR3 consists of 17 residues. The germline CDR1 and CDR2 sequences are SEHNR and FQNEAQ (reference sequence). V lost 5 bases and J lost 2; bases outside the gene matches: 8. The CDR3 coding sequence is TGTGCCAGCAGCGACGGGACAGGGGGGCTGGGCAATCAGCCCCAGCATTTT. Translated, it gives CASSDGTGGLGNQPQHF.

As DNA, the CDR3 is TGCAGCGTTTCCGGACTGGGGACAGATACGCAGTATTTT. As protein: CSVSGLGTDTQYF. This chain joins TRBV29-1 and TRBJ2-3, with a tentative D call TRBD2 (5 bases). The CDR3 length is 13 residues. Germline assignment: CDR1 SQVTM and CDR2 ANQGSEA. Between the trimmed V and J ends, which lost 5 bases and 3 bases, there was a span of 12 bases.